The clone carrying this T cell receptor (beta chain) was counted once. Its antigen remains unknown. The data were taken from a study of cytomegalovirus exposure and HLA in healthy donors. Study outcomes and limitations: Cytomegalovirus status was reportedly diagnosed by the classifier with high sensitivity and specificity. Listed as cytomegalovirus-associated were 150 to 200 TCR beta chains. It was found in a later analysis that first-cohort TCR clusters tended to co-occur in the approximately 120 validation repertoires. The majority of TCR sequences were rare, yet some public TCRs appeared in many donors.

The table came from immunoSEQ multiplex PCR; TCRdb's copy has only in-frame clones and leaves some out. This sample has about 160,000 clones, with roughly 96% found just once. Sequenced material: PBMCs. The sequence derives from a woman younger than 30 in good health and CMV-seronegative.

The CDR3 region is CASSSISGDRGETQYF. DNA of the CDR3: TGTGCCAGCAGTTCGATATCGGGGGACAGAGGGGAGACCCAGTACTTC. The genes are TRBV28 and TRBJ2-5; D may be TRBD1 (7 bases). The germline gives CDR1 MDHEN, CDR2 SYDVKM. Deletions cut 4 bases from V and 5 bases from J, with 20 bases between. This CDR3 is built from 16 residues.